This T cell receptor beta chain derives from a study of identical twins. V shed 6 bases and J shed 6 bases, with 24 bases lying between them. CDR3 length: 16 residues. CDR1 is SNHLY, CDR2 FYNNEI, per germline. In TCRdb, the 5' RACE reads were re-called with MiXCR into one record per CDR3 protein. The data hold fewer than 250,000 distinct CDR3 sequences, with around 8% observed a single time. This sample was shared with a second study, whose subject was yellow fever vaccine responses in identical twins.

The receptor was derived from a woman between 18 and 29 years old in good health. This chain uses TRBV2 with TRBJ2-7, with D perhaps being TRBD1 or TRBD2 (5 bases each). Material: memory (CD45RO+) T cells sorted from blood. In nucleotides, the CDR3 is TGTGCCAGCAGGGGAAATCCGGGACGCCGATCCGCCGAGCAGTACTTC. Translating it yields CASRGNPGRRSAEQYF.